The entry that follows covers one T cell receptor beta chain sequence. Its antigen is as yet unknown. Unique molecular identifiers were built into the TCRbeta library. TCRdb re-called the PCR reads through MiXCR, storing one row per CDR3 protein. The repertoire holds more than 400,000 distinct CDR3 sequences, with around two fifths as singletons. The sample originates from a study of T-cell reconstitution after alpha-beta-depleted transplantation in children. General observations from the study: Several patients had high TCRbeta diversity at day 60; it came from surviving recipient T cells and thymic progenitors. By one year post-transplant, T-cell counts and diversity largely arose from T cells that were newly produced. Roughly two months post-transplant, alpha-beta T cells reportedly originated from several hundred graft clones that had expanded.

The CDR3 is 15 amino acids. Germline assignment: CDR1 DFQATT and CDR2 SNEGSKA (reference sequence). The V gene end was trimmed by 1 base and the J gene end by 0 bases; junction bases not matched to a gene: 3. This sequence was found in a girl between 2 and 10 years old with aplastic anemia, due to receive a stem cell transplant. This sequence joins TRBV20-1 and TRBJ2-5; TRBD1 matches at 9 bases. Sequencing used PBMCs, obtained before TCRalphabeta/CD19-depleted stem cell transplant. CDR3 region: CSARGTGGNQETQYF. Written as DNA, the CDR3 is TGCAGTGCTAGAGGAACAGGGGGCAACCAAGAGACCCAGTACTTC.